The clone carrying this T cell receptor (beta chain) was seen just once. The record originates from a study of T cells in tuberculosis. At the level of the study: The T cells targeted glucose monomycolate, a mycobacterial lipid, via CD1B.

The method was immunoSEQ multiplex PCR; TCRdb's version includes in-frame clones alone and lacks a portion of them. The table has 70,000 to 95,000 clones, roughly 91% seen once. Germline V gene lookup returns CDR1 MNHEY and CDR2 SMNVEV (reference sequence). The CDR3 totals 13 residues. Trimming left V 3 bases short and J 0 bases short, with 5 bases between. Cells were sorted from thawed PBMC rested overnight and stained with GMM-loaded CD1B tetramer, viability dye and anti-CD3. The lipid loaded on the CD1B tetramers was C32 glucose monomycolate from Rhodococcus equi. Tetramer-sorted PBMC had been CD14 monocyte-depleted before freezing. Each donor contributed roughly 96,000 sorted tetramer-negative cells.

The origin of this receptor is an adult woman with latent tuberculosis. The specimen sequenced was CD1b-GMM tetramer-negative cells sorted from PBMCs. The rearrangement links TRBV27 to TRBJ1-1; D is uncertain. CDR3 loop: CASSFTVNTEAFF. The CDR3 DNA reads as TGTGCCAGCAGTTTCACAGTGAACACTGAAGCTTTCTTT.